These T cell receptor beta chains were read from a single sample in a study of blood T cell repertoires in COVID-19. Profiling relied on immunoSEQ multiplex PCR, and the TCRdb table lists in-frame clones only, not all of them. The sample holds 150,000 to 200,000 clones; approximately 90% are singletons and the top ten take around 5.8%. The specimen sequenced was peripheral blood. The receptors shown here come from a man between 35 and 55 years old with active or convalescent COVID-19. Both conserved end residues are part of each CDR3. Fields, in order: J gene, clone size, V gene, D gene, CDR3 protein, CDR3 DNA. D genes are given only for firm matches. Clone size, where shown, is once, few, many, or a class for clones that have expanded.

J: TRBJ2-3
size: -
V: TRBV10-3
D: TRBD1
CDR3: CAISEPWTGGATDTQYF
DNA: TGTGCCATCAGTGAGCCATGGACAGGGGGGGCGACAGATACGCAGTATTTT

J: TRBJ2-1
size: -
V: TRBV5-5
D: TRBD1
CDR3: CASSLTGVYNEQFF
DNA: TGTGCCAGCAGCTTAACAGGGGTATACAATGAGCAGTTCTTC

J: TRBJ2-3
size: -
V: TRBV19
D: TRBD2
CDR3: CASSIWGDYMGTQYF
DNA: TGTGCCAGTAGTATTTGGGGGGACTATATGGGTACGCAGTATTTT

J: TRBJ1-4
size: -
V: TRBV7-8
D: TRBD1
CDR3: CASSPQTGGVGANEKLFF
DNA: TGTGCCAGCAGCCCGCAGACAGGGGGAGTAGGGGCTAATGAAAAACTGTTTTTT

J: TRBJ2-1
size: -
V: TRBV10-3
D: -
CDR3: CAISDSTGNRYNEQFF
DNA: TGTGCCATCAGTGATTCAACAGGGAATAGGTACAATGAGCAGTTCTTC

J: TRBJ2-7
size: -
V: TRBV28
D: -
CDR3: CASSWLASEQYF
DNA: TGTGCCAGCAGTTGGCTAGCGTCGGAGCAGTACTTC

J: TRBJ2-2
size: once
V: TRBV5-1
D: -
CDR3: CASSPAAPTHTGELFF
DNA: TGCGCCAGCAGCCCAGCGGCCCCTACCCACACCGGGGAGCTGTTTTTT

J: TRBJ1-1
size: -
V: TRBV7-2
D: -
CDR3: CASSLGQNTEAFF
DNA: TGTGCCAGCAGCTTAGGGCAGAACACTGAAGCTTTCTTT

J: TRBJ2-1
size: -
V: TRBV19
D: -
CDR3: CASSLSGASQIYNEQFF
DNA: TGTGCCAGTAGCCTATCTGGGGCCTCCCAAATCTACAATGAGCAGTTCTTC

J: TRBJ2-7
size: -
V: TRBV3-1/TRBV3-2
D: TRBD2
CDR3: CASSQGGSGRIDEQYF
DNA: TGTGCCAGCAGCCAAGGCGGTAGCGGGAGAATCGACGAGCAGTACTTC

J: TRBJ2-1
size: -
V: TRBV20-1
D: -
CDR3: CSAEAQGQFF
DNA: TGCAGTGCCGAGGCTCAGGGGCAGTTCTTC

J: TRBJ2-7
size: -
V: TRBV4-1
D: TRBD2
CDR3: CASSPLGASGGPLNSYEQYF
DNA: TGCGCCAGCAGCCCTTTGGGGGCTAGCGGGGGGCCTCTGAACTCCTACGAGCAGTACTTC

J: TRBJ1-1
size: -
V: TRBV5-5
D: -
CDR3: CASSLLTVSLNTEAFF
DNA: TGTGCCAGCAGCTTGTTGACAGTCTCCTTGAACACTGAAGCTTTCTTT

J: TRBJ1-4
size: -
V: TRBV5-6
D: -
CDR3: CASSSDGYREANEKLFF
DNA: TGTGCCAGCAGCTCGGACGGGTACAGGGAAGCTAATGAAAAACTGTTTTTT

J: TRBJ2-3
size: -
V: TRBV5-1
D: -
CDR3: CASSRRVPFTDTQYF
DNA: TGCGCCAGCAGCCGGCGGGTCCCGTTCACAGATACGCAGTATTTT

J: TRBJ1-1
size: -
V: TRBV4-1
D: TRBD1
CDR3: CASSPIRDRGWTEAFF
DNA: TGCGCCAGCAGCCCAATCAGGGACAGGGGTTGGACTGAAGCTTTCTTT

J: TRBJ2-5
size: -
V: TRBV4-2
D: -
CDR3: CASSQDDSPQETQYF
DNA: TGTGCCAGCAGCCAAGACGACAGCCCCCAAGAGACCCAGTACTTC

J: TRBJ2-1
size: -
V: TRBV19
D: TRBD2
CDR3: CASYGGRQYNEQFF
DNA: TGTGCCAGTTACGGCGGGAGGCAGTACAATGAGCAGTTCTTC

J: TRBJ1-2
size: -
V: TRBV6-5
D: -
CDR3: CASSPREPGNGYTF
DNA: TGTGCCAGCAGTCCTCGGGAGCCCGGGAATGGCTACACCTTC

J: TRBJ1-1
size: -
V: TRBV4-2
D: TRBD1
CDR3: CASSQGTGGNTEAFF
DNA: TGTGCCAGCAGCCAGGGGACAGGGGGCAACACTGAAGCTTTCTTT

J: TRBJ2-3
size: -
V: TRBV28
D: -
CDR3: CASSLQGSSSTDTQYF
DNA: TGTGCCAGCAGTTTGCAGGGATCCTCTAGCACAGATACGCAGTATTTT

J: TRBJ2-2
size: -
V: TRBV5-1
D: -
CDR3: CASSLGPERGELFF
DNA: TGCGCCAGCAGCTTGGGGCCGGAGAGGGGGGAGCTGTTTTTT

J: TRBJ1-6
size: -
V: TRBV19
D: -
CDR3: CASSRVSNSPLHF
DNA: TGTGCCAGTAGTCGGGTTAGCAATTCACCCCTCCACTTT

J: TRBJ2-7
size: -
V: TRBV12-5
D: TRBD2
CDR3: CASATGGSGTSGYEQYF
DNA: TGTGCTAGTGCGACGGGGGGGAGCGGGACCTCAGGGTACGAGCAGTACTTC

J: TRBJ1-2
size: -
V: TRBV2
D: -
CDR3: CASSDAGVLNYGYTF
DNA: TGTGCCAGCAGTGACGCCGGGGTTTTGAACTATGGCTACACCTTC

J: TRBJ2-2
size: -
V: TRBV6-5
D: TRBD2
CDR3: CASIRGANTGELFF
DNA: TGTGCCAGCATCCGGGGGGCGAACACCGGGGAGCTGTTTTTT

J: TRBJ1-1
size: -
V: TRBV6-2/TRBV6-3
D: TRBD1
CDR3: CASSYPQGRGRGMNTEAFF
DNA: TGTGCCAGCAGTTACCCCCAGGGCAGGGGGCGTGGGATGAACACTGAAGCTTTCTTT

J: TRBJ2-7
size: once
V: TRBV18
D: -
CDR3: CASSPGREDEQYF
DNA: TGTGCCAGCTCACCCGGCAGGGAGGACGAGCAGTACTTC

J: TRBJ2-1
size: -
V: TRBV29-1
D: TRBD2
CDR3: CSVASGRGVGNEQFF
DNA: TGCAGCGTCGCTAGCGGGAGGGGAGTAGGCAATGAGCAGTTCTTC

J: TRBJ2-7
size: -
V: TRBV12-3/TRBV12-4
D: TRBD1
CDR3: CASTIQGRRQYF
DNA: TGTGCCAGCACAATACAGGGGCGGCGGCAGTACTTC

J: TRBJ2-7
size: -
V: TRBV6-6
D: TRBD2
CDR3: CASSYGAGDSYEQYF
DNA: TGTGCCAGCAGTTACGGTGCGGGAGACTCCTACGAGCAGTACTTC

J: TRBJ1-4
size: -
V: TRBV19
D: -
CDR3: CASTPHRETNEKLFF
DNA: TGTGCCAGTACCCCACACAGGGAAACTAATGAAAAACTGTTTTTT

J: TRBJ1-1
size: -
V: TRBV28
D: TRBD1
CDR3: CASSSDRGSNTEAFF
DNA: TGTGCCAGCAGCTCTGACAGGGGCTCGAACACTGAAGCTTTCTTT

J: TRBJ1-2
size: -
V: TRBV10-3
D: TRBD1
CDR3: CAIGQGNYGYTF
DNA: TGTGCCATCGGACAGGGTAACTATGGCTACACCTTC

J: TRBJ2-2
size: once
V: TRBV7-2
D: TRBD1
CDR3: CASSVRTGDTGELFF
DNA: TGTGCCAGCAGCGTACGGACAGGGGACACCGGGGAGCTGTTTTTT

J: TRBJ1-4
size: -
V: TRBV7-9
D: -
CDR3: CASSGDAGNEKLFF
DNA: TGTGCCAGCAGCGGAGATGCGGGGAATGAAAAACTGTTTTTT

J: TRBJ1-2
size: few
V: TRBV28
D: TRBD1
CDR3: CASRLDRADGYTF
DNA: TGTGCCAGCAGACTGGACAGGGCGGATGGCTACACCTTC

J: TRBJ2-5
size: -
V: TRBV21-1
D: -
CDR3: CASPQGGETQYF
DNA: TGTGCCAGCCCTCAGGGGGGTGAGACCCAGTACTTC

J: TRBJ1-1
size: -
V: TRBV7-3
D: TRBD1
CDR3: CASSLTGVTEAFF
DNA: TGTGCCAGCAGCCTAACAGGGGTCACTGAAGCTTTCTTT

J: TRBJ1-2
size: -
V: TRBV25-1
D: TRBD1
CDR3: CASSGGGAYGYTF
DNA: TGTGCCAGCAGTGGAGGGGGCGCGTATGGCTACACCTTC

J: TRBJ2-5
size: -
V: TRBV6-6
D: -
CDR3: CASSYSSETQYF
DNA: TGTGCCAGCAGTTACTCCTCCGAGACCCAGTACTTC

J: TRBJ2-1
size: -
V: TRBV5-4
D: -
CDR3: CASTFLGGAYNEQFF
DNA: TGTGCCAGCACCTTCTTGGGGGGGGCATACAATGAGCAGTTCTTC

J: TRBJ1-3
size: -
V: TRBV28
D: -
CDR3: CASSLGAVISGNTIYF
DNA: TGTGCCAGCAGCCTTGGGGCGGTGATCTCTGGAAACACCATATATTTT

J: TRBJ1-4
size: -
V: TRBV4-3
D: -
CDR3: CASSQDPAGAGEKLFF
DNA: TGCGCCAGCAGCCAAGATCCCGCAGGGGCGGGTGAAAAACTGTTTTTT

J: TRBJ2-7
size: -
V: TRBV6-4
D: -
CDR3: CASRNIRAPIGEQYF
DNA: TGTGCCAGCAGGAATATCAGGGCTCCCATCGGCGAGCAGTACTTC

J: TRBJ1-1
size: -
V: TRBV4-1
D: TRBD1
CDR3: CASSQVEGARSTEAFF
DNA: TGCGCCAGCAGCCAAGTTGAGGGGGCTAGATCCACTGAAGCTTTCTTT

J: TRBJ1-6
size: -
V: TRBV10-3
D: -
CDR3: CAISESWTAQNSPLHF
DNA: TGTGCCATCAGTGAGTCTTGGACAGCGCAAAATTCACCCCTCCACTTT

J: TRBJ2-7
size: -
V: TRBV30
D: -
CDR3: CAWSVKTGSSYEQYF
DNA: TGTGCCTGGAGTGTAAAAACAGGGAGCTCCTACGAGCAGTACTTC

J: TRBJ1-2
size: -
V: TRBV4-3
D: -
CDR3: CASSRPDLYGYTF
DNA: TGCGCCAGCAGCCGGCCCGATTTGTATGGCTACACCTTC

J: TRBJ2-3
size: -
V: TRBV6-2/TRBV6-3
D: -
CDR3: CASSSYLASSTDTQYF
DNA: TGTGCCAGCAGTTCATATCTAGCCTCTAGCACAGATACGCAGTATTTT

J: TRBJ1-1
size: -
V: TRBV7-2
D: -
CDR3: CASSLGSEAFF
DNA: TGTGCCAGCAGCTTGGGCTCTGAAGCTTTCTTT

J: TRBJ1-4
size: -
V: TRBV5-5
D: -
CDR3: CASQLPTGPTNEKLFF
DNA: TGTGCCAGTCAACTTCCGACAGGCCCAACTAATGAAAAACTGTTTTTT

J: TRBJ1-1
size: -
V: TRBV5-1
D: TRBD1
CDR3: CASSLLTGAADEAFF
DNA: TGCGCCAGCAGCTTATTAACAGGGGCGGCGGATGAAGCTTTCTTT

J: TRBJ2-5
size: -
V: TRBV3-1/TRBV3-2
D: -
CDR3: CASSQGSRRSQETQYF
DNA: TGTGCCAGCAGCCAAGGGTCTCGCAGAAGTCAAGAGACCCAGTACTTC